This T cell receptor (beta chain) derives from a study of OX40 agonist ivuxolimab in advanced cancers. Study context: Cancers in dose escalation were hepatocellular, melanoma, renal cell and head and neck. Three patients, one with hepatocellular carcinoma and two with cutaneous melanoma, achieved partial responses.

Trimming shortened V by 4 bases and J by 10 bases, and 17 bases separated the two germline ends. CDR1 is SGDLS, CDR2 YYNGEE, per germline. This CDR3 has 13 residues. Findings and caveats of the study: CD8+ T cells showed, on average, more clonal expansion than CD4+ cells.

As regards this clone: The antigen is not known.

Generated by immunoSEQ multiplex PCR, the TCRdb table keeps only in-frame clones and is missing some. The table shows about 90,000 clones, with approximately 85% occurring only once. With autoimmune disease history or systemic immunosuppression, patients were excluded. Sequenced material: CD4+ or CD8+ T cells sorted from blood, taken in a trial of the OX40 agonist ivuxolimab. The gene calls are TRBV9 and TRBJ1-1; no definite D call. The TCR originated in an adult with an advanced solid tumor such as melanoma, head and neck, liver or kidney cancer. The CDR3 is CASSPDAPMPAFF. CDR3 DNA sequence: TGTGCCAGCAGCCCGGACGCTCCAATGCCAGCTTTCTTT.